This TCR beta chain was sequenced for a study of blood T cell repertoires in COVID-19. Background on the study: COVID-19 samples, acute and convalescent, were from the United States, Italy and Spain. The cDNA or gDNA used as material had been derived from T cells, B-cell-depleted T cells, or PBMCs.

Authors' methods: Scientists estimated how many nucleated cells there were by amplifying reference gene primers. Generated by immunoSEQ multiplex PCR, the TCRdb table keeps only in-frame clones and is missing some. The V and J calls and clone size were taken over from that table, and D and trimming were inferred from the DNA. The table includes roughly 100,000 clones, under 80% detected once. The germline CDR1 and CDR2 sequences are SQVTM and ANQGSEA. Trimming took off 2 bases at V and 4 bases at J, with 8 bases between the two ends. This CDR3 comprises 13 residues. The sequenced sample consisted of peripheral blood. This chain connects TRBV29-1 to TRBJ2-2; D is undetermined. The source of this sequence is a woman in her 70s with acute or convalescent COVID-19. The CDR3 nucleotides read TGCAGCGTTGAACTACAGAGCACCGGGGAGCTGTTTTTT. Its translation: CSVELQSTGELFF.